The 5 T cell receptor beta chains listed next were all sequenced from one sample in a study of CD8 T cells in ankylosing spondylitis. Each CDR3 protein gets one entry after TCRdb re-called the 5' RACE reads with MiXCR. The top ten hold approximately 11% of the sample, which has 150,000 to 200,000 distinct CDR3 sequences, 10% to 15% seen once. The specimen sequenced was blood, either unsorted or a sorted T cell fraction (not recorded which). The source of these receptors is a female donor with ankylosing spondylitis or in good health (not recorded which).

This clonotype was seen ten or more times. The gene calls are TRBV11-2 and TRBJ2-5; TRBD1 is a possible D gene (6 bases). Germline loops: CDR1 SGHAT, CDR2 FQNNGV. V lost 3 bases to trimming and J lost 5 bases, with 7 bases between them. The CDR3 spans 12 residues. CDR3 DNA: TGTGCCAGCAGCTTCCAGGGGGAGACCCAGTACTTC. Encoded protein: CASSFQGETQYF.

In its sample, this clonotype was seen many times. This chain joins TRBV29-1 and TRBJ1-1; maybe TRBD1 (6 bases). CDR1 is SQVTM and CDR2 is ANQGSEA in the germline V gene. The CDR3 length is 13 residues. V was shortened by 4 bases and J by 4 bases, with 13 bases between the two germline ends. CDR3 nucleotide sequence: TGCAGCGTTGCTACAGGGTTAGGCACTGAAGCTTTCTTT. This codes for CSVATGLGTEAFF.

The chain combines TRBV6-2 or TRBV6-3 with TRBJ2-2, with D maybe TRBD2 (5 bases). Germline values: CDR1 MNHEY, CDR2 SVGEGT. This CDR3 comprises 13 residues. The V gene lost 6 bases and the J gene lost 7 bases, with 12 bases spanning the gap. The CDR3 DNA is TGTGCCAGCAGCTGGACTGGGCACGGGGAGCTGTTTTTT. Translating gives CASSWTGHGELFF.

The chain links TRBV6-1 to TRBJ2-6, with 7 bases matching TRBD1. CDR3 size: 16 residues. The trim removed 5 bases at V and 2 bases at J, leaving 6 bases unmatched. CDR1 MNHNS and CDR2 SASEGT come from the germline V gene. CDR3 bases: TGTGCCAGCAGTCGCTCCACAGGGGCTGGGGCCAACGTCCTGACTTTC. Translation: CASSRSTGAGANVLTF.

The chain joins TRBV20-1 to TRBJ2-1, with TRBD2 identical over 15 bases. Germline lookup yields CDR1 DFQATT and CDR2 SNEGSKA (reference sequence). There are 15 residues in the CDR3. Trimming at V came to 1 base and at J to 12 bases, leaving 7 bases not matched to a gene. The CDR3 DNA follows: TGCAGTGCTAGAGGCAGGACTAGCGGGGGGGAGATGCAGTTCTTC. Encoded protein: CSARGRTSGGEMQFF.